This T cell receptor beta chain was sequenced during a study of T cell responses to AZD1222 COVID-19 vaccine. Study-level points and caveats: There were vaccine-associated CD4 TCRs across spike, dominant at 160-218 and 743-854.

It was second doses at about 4 or about 12 weeks that were pooled. Some clones are missing from TCRdb's copy, which holds only in-frame ones; the method was immunoSEQ multiplex PCR. Of 75,000 to 90,000 clones in the sample, roughly 90% are singletons; the top ten hold roughly 4.8%. Germline V gives CDR1 SEHNR, CDR2 FQNEAQ (reference sequence). The CDR3 extends over 13 amino acids. V dropped 1 base and J dropped 4 bases, with 7 bases sitting between them. Notes on this clone: Its antigen is as yet unknown.

The sequence came from an adult who received the AZD1222 COVID-19 vaccine. The chain employs TRBV7-9 and TRBJ1-2, with TRBD1 as a possible D gene (5 bases). This material consisted of peripheral blood, taken 28 days after the second AZD1222 dose. The CDR3, as DNA: TGTGCCAGCAGCTTAGACAGGAGCTATGGCTACACCTTC. Amino acid sequence: CASSLDRSYGYTF.